Following are 28 T cell receptor beta chains from one sample sequenced in a study of T cell changes during pregnancy in multiple sclerosis. Here immunoSEQ multiplex PCR was the method, and the copy in TCRdb shows in-frame clones only, minus some. The sample holds some 97,000 clones, 85% to 95% seen once. The material sequenced was peripheral blood, taken before pregnancy. The receptors derive from a female donor with multiple sclerosis, enrolled in a pregnancy study.

The genes are TRBV4-1 and TRBJ2-7; no clear D gene. CDR3 length equals 13 residues. V lost 1 base and J 6 bases, leaving 10 bases between the germline ends. Germline V gene data show CDR1 as MGHRA and CDR2 as YSYEKL. CDR3 nucleotides: TGCGCCAGCAGCCAAGTTCCCCCCCGCGAGCAGTACTTC. Its translation is CASSQVPPREQYF.

The V and J genes are TRBV5-4 and TRBJ2-7; tentatively, D is TRBD1 (6 bases). The CDR3 sequence is 16 residues long. V gave up 4 bases and J gave up 0 bases, with 17 bases separating them. Germline V lookup: CDR1 SGHNT, CDR2 YYREEE (reference sequence). The CDR3, as DNA: TGTGCCAGCAGCCCAACCTCCGGGACACTCTCCTACGAGCAGTACTTC. This codes for CASSPTSGTLSYEQYF.

The chain carries TRBV11-2 and TRBJ1-1; tentatively, D is TRBD1 (5 bases). V was shortened by 5 bases and J by 1 base, with 11 bases between the two germline ends. Germline lookup yields CDR1 SGHAT and CDR2 FQNNGV. There are 14 residues in the CDR3. The CDR3 region is CASSPLRGNTEAFF. The CDR3, as DNA: TGTGCCAGCAGCCCACTAAGGGGGAACACTGAAGCTTTCTTT.

The gene calls are TRBV30 and TRBJ1-1; the D gene is possibly TRBD1 (6 bases). V dropped 2 bases and J dropped 1 base, with 23 bases sitting between them. The CDR3 sequence is 18 residues long. From germline, CDR1 is GTSNPN and CDR2 SVGIG (reference sequence). The CDR3 DNA sequence: TGTGCCTGGAGTCGAGGGGGGGGCTCCAAGAGGGGGAACACTGAAGCTTTCTTT. Translating gives CAWSRGGGSKRGNTEAFF.

The chain carries TRBV11-2 and TRBJ2-7; a weak D match, TRBD2 (5 bases). Trimming took 3 bases from V and 3 from J, leaving 6 bases between them. The CDR3 loop spans 12 amino acids. Germline CDR1 reads SGHAT; CDR2 reads FQNNGV. The CDR3 DNA sequence: TGTGCCAGCAGCTTCCGGGGCTACGAGCAGTACTTC. It is translated as CASSFRGYEQYF. Full variable domain (missing parts from reference TRBV11-2 and TRBJ2-7): EAGVAQSPRYKIIEKRQSVAFWCNPISGHATLYWYQQILGQGPKLLIQFQNNGVVDDSQLPKDRFSAERLKGVDSTLKIQPAKLEDSAVYLCASSFRGYEQYFGPGTRLTVT.

As for this clone: Other nucleotide sequences from this sample produce the same CDR3. This chain connects TRBV28 to TRBJ1-1; tentative D call: TRBD1 (5 bases). Looked up from germline, CDR1 is MDHEN and CDR2 is SYDVKM. The CDR3 runs 12 residues. With 4 bases removed from V and 5 bases from J, the gap between germline ends came to 8 bases. This chain's CDR3 is CASSSRGTEAFF. The CDR3 bases are TGTGCCAGCAGTTCTAGGGGAACTGAAGCTTTCTTT.

The rearrangement joins TRBV6-6 to TRBJ2-7; TRBD1 agrees at 9 bases. The CDR3 covers 15 residues. Germline V gene data show CDR1 as MNHNY and CDR2 as SVGAGI (reference sequence). V lost 5 bases to trimming and J lost 4 bases; unmatched junction nucleotides: 9. The CDR3, as DNA: TGTGCCAGCAGTAGGCGTGTACAGGGGGCTTACGAGCAGTACTTC. It yields the protein CASSRRVQGAYEQYF.

The rearrangement joins TRBV27 to TRBJ2-7; 9 positions agree with TRBD2. The length of the CDR3 is 15 residues. Germline V CDR1 and CDR2: MNHEY, SMNVEV (reference sequence). V trimming: 0 bases; J trimming: 5 bases; junction bases outside the gene matches: 5. CDR3 DNA sequence: TGTGCCAGCAGTTTATCTGCGGGAGGGTTAAACGAGCAGTACTTC. Protein product: CASSLSAGGLNEQYF.

The chain has TRBV10-3 and TRBJ1-3, with TRBD1 matching over 7 bases. This CDR3 is built from 16 residues. With 7 bases clipped from V and 0 bases from J, the junction kept 9 bases outside the gene matches. Looked up from germline, CDR1 is ENHRY and CDR2 is SYGVKD. The CDR3: CAITQGQASSGNTIYF. The CDR3 DNA is TGTGCCATCACCCAAGGACAGGCGAGCTCTGGAAACACCATATATTTT.

V gene TRBV2 combines with J gene TRBJ1-5, with 8 bases fitting TRBD1. This CDR3 is built from 15 residues. Germline-derived CDR1 and CDR2 are SNHLY and FYNNEI. With V trimmed by 5 bases and J by 0 bases, 3 bases remained unmatched. CDR3 DNA sequence: TGTGCCAGCAGTAGGACAGGGATTAGCAATCAGCCCCAGCATTTT. This codes for CASSRTGISNQPQHF.

The rearrangement joins TRBV5-1 to TRBJ2-7; 8 nucleotides match TRBD1. The V gene end was trimmed by 3 bases and the J gene end by 2 bases; junction bases not matched to a gene: 4. Germline-derived CDR1 and CDR2 are SGHRS and YFSETQ. The CDR3 covers 14 residues. CDR3 DNA sequence: TGCGCCAGCAGCTGGACACAGGGGGCCTACGAGCAGTACTTC. Protein sequence: CASSWTQGAYEQYF.

The chain couples TRBV7-9 to TRBJ2-1; D perhaps matches TRBD1 (6 bases). The CDR3 spans 18 residues. The germline V gene encodes CDR1 SEHNR and CDR2 FQNEAQ (reference sequence). With 6 bases removed from V and 0 bases from J, the gap between germline ends came to 21 bases. The CDR3 reads CASSRNLQGLSSYNEQFF. In DNA, the CDR3 is TGTGCCAGCAGTCGTAACCTACAGGGATTAAGCTCCTACAATGAGCAGTTCTTC.

The table lists this clone with a count of one. The J gene is TRBJ1-1, the V gene TRBV6-1, with TRBD1 matching over 8 bases. V shed 4 bases and J 3 bases; nucleotides not matched to a gene: 4. This CDR3 spans 14 amino acids. Looked up from germline, CDR1 is MNHNS and CDR2 is SASEGT. CDR3 in DNA: TGTGCCAGCAGTGTACAGGGGGGAGACACTGAAGCTTTCTTT. Encoded protein: CASSVQGGDTEAFF.

V is TRBV7-9 and J is TRBJ2-5; tentatively, D is TRBD2 (6 bases). In germline, CDR1 is SEHNR, CDR2 FQNEAQ (reference sequence). Trimming took off 4 bases at V and 5 bases at J, with 17 bases between the two ends. The CDR3 is 15 amino acids. The DNA for the CDR3 is TGTGCCAGCAGCTCTACGATCGGGGGACGGGAGACCCAGTACTTC. This sequence encodes CASSSTIGGRETQYF.

This sequence joins TRBV19 and TRBJ2-7, with TRBD2 as a possible D gene (6 bases). The germline V gene has CDR1 LNHDA and CDR2 SQIVND (reference sequence). This CDR3 is built from 14 residues. The V and J ends lost 1 base and 3 bases respectively, with 10 bases between them. The CDR3 sequence is CASSIAGDSYEQYF. Here the CDR3 DNA reads TGTGCCAGTAGTATAGCGGGAGACAGCTACGAGCAGTACTTC.

J is TRBJ2-7 and V is TRBV11-2; D perhaps matches TRBD1 (7 bases). Trimming left V 5 bases short and J 3 bases short, with 14 bases between. The CDR3 covers 14 residues. CDR1 and CDR2 from the germline V gene are SGHAT and FQNNGV. The CDR3 nucleotides are TGTGCCAGCAGCCGCGGGACAGATGGCTACGAGCAGTACTTC. Translated, it gives CASSRGTDGYEQYF.

The CDR3 sequence: CASSPYPPYEQYF. For the CDR3, the DNA is TGTGCCAGCAGTCCCTATCCCCCCTACGAGCAGTACTTC. The chain recombines TRBV27 with TRBJ2-7, with D unclear. The CDR3 extends over 13 amino acids. CDR1 is MNHEY, CDR2 SMNVEV, per germline (reference sequence). Trimming pared 5 bases from V and 2 bases from J, leaving 10 bases between.

V is TRBV27 and J is TRBJ2-3; D call uncertain. Trimming pared 3 bases from V and 6 bases from J, leaving 13 bases between. Germline V gives CDR1 MNHEY, CDR2 SMNVEV (reference sequence). The CDR3 spans 14 residues. The CDR3 nucleotides read TGTGCCAGCAGTTTCGGCGGTTTCACCGATACGCAGTATTTT. Encoded protein: CASSFGGFTDTQYF.

The V and J genes are TRBV10-1 and TRBJ2-1, with D tentatively TRBD1 (6 bases). V lost 5 bases, J lost 12 bases, and 20 bases lay in between. The germline V gene has CDR1 WNHNN and CDR2 SYGVQD (reference sequence). The CDR3 has 14 residues. The CDR3 nucleotides are TGCGCCAGCAGTAGGGGGACGAACAGTGGGGGGCAGTTCTTC. It translates to CASSRGTNSGGQFF.

The chain has TRBV5-1 and TRBJ1-1, with D tentatively TRBD1 (5 bases). The germline V gene has CDR1 SGHRS and CDR2 YFSETQ. V was cut by 0 bases and J by 4 bases, with 7 bases left in between. CDR3 length equals 13 residues. As DNA, the CDR3 is TGCGCCAGCAGCTTGGTAGGGGCCACTGAAGCTTTCTTT. It specifies CASSLVGATEAFF.

The rearrangement uses TRBV19 and TRBJ2-1; 10 bases are shared with TRBD2. The CDR3 contains 16 residues. Germline trimming cut 3 bases from V and 6 bases from J; bases unmatched to any gene: 8. Germline assignment: CDR1 LNHDA and CDR2 SQIVND (reference sequence). CDR3 bases: TGTGCCAGTAGTATTACTAGCGGGATCATTGGCAATGAGCAGTTCTTC. It translates to CASSITSGIIGNEQFF.

The chain employs TRBV14 and TRBJ2-1, with 16 bases identical to TRBD2. This CDR3 is 18 amino acids long. Germline lookup yields CDR1 SGHDN and CDR2 FVKESK. V trimming: 4 bases; J trimming: 6 bases; junction bases outside the gene matches: 9. CDR3 DNA: TGTGCCAGCAGCCCCGTCGGGACTAGCGGGAGGGCCCTCAATGAGCAGTTCTTC. It translates to CASSPVGTSGRALNEQFF.

This chain joins TRBV9 and TRBJ1-1; TRBD1 aligns across 7 bases. Germline-derived CDR1 and CDR2 are SGDLS and YYNGEE. J was trimmed by 7 bases and V by 4 bases; bases with no gene match: 10. The CDR3 has 14 residues. Here the CDR3 DNA reads TGTGCCAGCAGCAACCGGAAGGGACAGTTTGAAGCTTTCTTT. Translated: CASSNRKGQFEAFF.

The CDR3 DNA reads as TGTGCCAGCAGTGACTCGGGACAACACAATGAGCAGTTCTTC. Its protein is CASSDSGQHNEQFF. The gene calls are TRBV6-4 and TRBJ2-1; D might be TRBD1 (6 bases). The CDR3 extends over 14 amino acids. CDR1 MRHNA and CDR2 SNTAGT come from the germline V gene. V was shortened by 0 bases and J by 5 bases, with 8 bases between the two germline ends.

V is TRBV11-2 and J is TRBJ2-5; TRBD2 aligns across 9 bases. Germline trimming cut 5 bases from V and 5 bases from J; bases unmatched to any gene: 6. The germline gives CDR1 SGHAT, CDR2 FQNNGV. The CDR3 totals 14 residues. CDR3 sequence: CASSHSGSRETQYF. The CDR3 DNA reads TGTGCCAGCAGCCATAGCGGGAGTCGGGAGACCCAGTACTTC. The variable domain in full, with the rest retrieved from reference TRBV11-2 and TRBJ2-5, is EAGVAQSPRYKIIEKRQSVAFWCNPISGHATLYWYQQILGQGPKLLIQFQNNGVVDDSQLPKDRFSAERLKGVDSTLKIQPAKLEDSAVYLCASSHSGSRETQYFGPGTRLLVL.

The rearrangement joins TRBV5-1 to TRBJ2-2; 12 bases map to TRBD2. V dropped 0 bases and J dropped 3; count of bases not matched to a gene: 12. CDR3 length equals 20 residues. Germline loops: CDR1 SGHRS, CDR2 YFSETQ. The chain's CDR3 is CASSLAVRLAGGPDTGELFF. The CDR3 nucleotides are TGCGCCAGCAGCTTGGCTGTGCGGCTAGCGGGAGGGCCTGACACCGGGGAGCTGTTTTTT.

The V call is TRBV27, the J call TRBJ1-5; D ambiguous. CDR1 and CDR2 from the germline V gene are MNHEY and SMNVEV (reference sequence). The CDR3 is 13 residues long. Between the trimmed V and J ends, which lost 4 bases and 3 bases, there was a span of 7 bases. CDR3 nucleotides: TGTGCCAGCAGTTGGTCGGTCAATCAGCCCCAGCATTTT. The encoded protein is CASSWSVNQPQHF.

The chain uses TRBV7-8 and TRBJ2-1; 7 bases are a match to TRBD2. Trimming at V came to 8 bases and at J to 4 bases, leaving 8 bases not matched to a gene. Germline V gene data show CDR1 as SGHVS and CDR2 as FQNEAQ. The CDR3 spans 14 residues. The CDR3 DNA reads as TGTGCCAGCGCGGCGGGAGTAACTTACAATGAGCAGTTCTTC. Translated, it gives CASAAGVTYNEQFF.